The present TCR beta chain was sequenced within a study of neurological immune-mediated disorders. This clonotype was detected only a few times. Via MiXCR, TCRdb re-called the 5' RACE reads, giving one row per CDR3 protein. The profile covers about 80,000 distinct CDR3 sequences, with around 6% appearing a single time and 6.5% to 9.5% taken by the ten largest. Time point reported: longitudinal time-point 2. Trimming shortened V by 6 bases and J by 0 bases, and 9 bases separated the two germline ends. Germline loops: CDR1 LNHDA, CDR2 SQIVND (reference sequence). This CDR3 has 14 amino acids. The TCR comes from a woman aged 60-75 years with multiple sclerosis. The V gene is TRBV19, the J gene TRBJ1-5, with D unclear. What was sequenced was PBMCs. For the CDR3, the DNA is TGTGCCAGTAGCTTGGGCCTTAGCAATCAGCCCCAGCATTTT. Translated: CASSLGLSNQPQHF.